These 12 T cell receptor beta chains came from one sample sequenced in a study of blood T cell repertoires in COVID-19. Profiling relied on immunoSEQ multiplex PCR, and the TCRdb table lists in-frame clones only, not all of them. The sample has about 99,000 clones; around 84% are singletons. The specimen was peripheral blood. Receptors were obtained from a woman in her sixties or seventies in a cohort sampled during active or convalescent COVID-19.

This sequence joins TRBV6-4 and TRBJ1-2, with 10 positions matching TRBD1. The CDR3 spans 15 residues. In germline, CDR1 is MRHNA, CDR2 SNTAGT. With V trimmed by 7 bases and J by 2 bases, 7 bases remained unmatched. This CDR3 is CASTRGDRGNYGYTF. CDR3 DNA sequence: TGTGCCAGCACCCGGGGGGACAGGGGAAACTATGGCTACACCTTC.

This clone showed up just once. The V call is TRBV3-1 (or the pseudogene TRBV3-2), the J call TRBJ2-3; tentative D call: TRBD2 (6 bases). The CDR3 has 15 residues. Germline V gene lookup returns CDR1 LGHDT and CDR2 YNNKEL (reference sequence). V lost 1 base to trimming and J lost 2 bases, with 10 bases between them. CDR3 nucleotide sequence: TGTGCCAGCAGCCAAGCTGGCGGGAACACAGATACGCAGTATTTT. Translating it yields CASSQAGGNTDTQYF.

This clone occurred a few times. The DNA for the CDR3 is TGTGCCAGCAGTTACTCGGACAGCGGGGAGCTGTTTTTT. Its translation is CASSYSDSGELFF. This sequence joins TRBV6-5 and TRBJ2-2, with a weak D call TRBD1 (6 bases). Germline values: CDR1 MNHEY, CDR2 SVGAGI. Trimming shortened V by 0 bases and J by 7 bases, and 6 bases separated the two germline ends. CDR3 length: 13 residues.

In this sample, this clone turned up once. The chain couples TRBV6-5 to TRBJ2-7; 13 bases match TRBD2. The CDR3 totals 15 residues. The germline CDR1 and CDR2 sequences are MNHEY and SVGAGI. Losses at the gene ends were 7 bases for V and 2 bases for J; bases not matched to a gene: 5. The CDR3 here is CASTFGLAGAYEQYF. The CDR3 DNA reads TGTGCCAGCACCTTTGGACTAGCGGGGGCCTACGAGCAGTACTTC.

The chain is built from TRBV5-4 and TRBJ2-1; D is possibly TRBD1 (5 bases). The V gene lost 1 base and the J gene lost 2 bases, with 10 bases spanning the gap. Germline values: CDR1 SGHNT, CDR2 YYREEE (reference sequence). CDR3 length equals 15 residues. This chain's CDR3 is CASSLSRGTYNEQFF. The CDR3 nucleotides read TGTGCCAGCAGCTTGAGTAGGGGCACCTACAATGAGCAGTTCTTC. The variable domain in full, with the rest retrieved from reference TRBV5-4 and TRBJ2-1, is ETGVTQSPTHLIKTRGQQVTLRCSSQSGHNTVSWYQQALGQGPQFIFQYYREEENGRGNFPPRFSGLQFPNYSSELNVNALELDDSALYLCASSLSRGTYNEQFFGPGTRLTVL.

V gene TRBV11-2 combines with J gene TRBJ2-5, with D perhaps TRBD2 (6 bases). Trimming stripped 5 bases from V and 5 bases from J, with 15 bases between. Germline CDR1 and CDR2: SGHAT and FQNNGV. The CDR3 covers 14 residues. CDR3 sequence reads: CASSPQGLAETQYF. CDR3 nucleotides: TGTGCCAGCAGCCCCCAGGGACTTGCGGAGACCCAGTACTTC.

This chain connects TRBV30 to TRBJ2-5, with D possibly matching TRBD2 (6 bases). This CDR3 region has 14 residues. Trimming left V 0 bases short and J 4 bases short, with 12 bases between. Germline V gene sequence: CDR1 GTSNPN, CDR2 SVGIG (reference sequence). CDR3 sequence (DNA): TGTGCCTGGAGTGTAAGGAGGGGCCGAGAGACCCAGTACTTC. This codes for CAWSVRRGRETQYF.

The chain combines TRBV9 with TRBJ2-1; possible D gene TRBD2, 5 bases. V was cut by 3 bases and J by 6 bases, with 7 bases left in between. Germline loops: CDR1 SGDLS, CDR2 YYNGEE. The CDR3 runs to 12 residues. CDR3: CASSGRLNEQFF. In DNA, the CDR3 is TGTGCCAGCAGCGGGAGGCTCAATGAGCAGTTCTTC.

V and J are TRBV7-7 and TRBJ2-3; tentative D call: TRBD2 (6 bases). Per germline, CDR1 SSHAT and CDR2 FNYEAQ (reference sequence). The CDR3 totals 14 residues. This CDR3 reads CASGPGLASDTQYF. The CDR3 DNA reads as TGTGCTAGCGGACCGGGCCTAGCCTCGGATACGCAGTATTTT.

The chain joins TRBV4-2 to TRBJ1-5; no firm D call. The V and J ends lost 4 bases and 0 bases respectively, with 10 bases between them. The CDR3 has 15 residues. Germline V gene data show CDR1 as LGHNA and CDR2 as YNFKEQ. The CDR3 DNA reads TGTGCCAGCAGCCGAAACGCAGATAGCAATCAGCCCCAGCATTTT. Amino acid sequence: CASSRNADSNQPQHF.

This sequence joins TRBV7-6 and TRBJ2-5; 15 bases agree with TRBD2. The CDR3 covers 17 residues. Germline V gives CDR1 SGHVS, CDR2 FNYEAQ. V lost 4 bases and J lost 5; bases outside the gene matches: 8. This CDR3 is CASSSGLAGGREETQYF. The CDR3 DNA is TGTGCCAGCAGCTCCGGACTAGCGGGAGGGAGAGAGGAGACCCAGTACTTC.

V usage is TRBV18 and J usage is TRBJ2-4, with D unresolved. From germline, CDR1 is KGHSH and CDR2 LQKENI. The CDR3 has 13 amino acids. The germline V and J ends were trimmed by 3 bases and 7 bases, with 10 bases remaining between them. The CDR3 loop is CASSPGSINIQYF. The CDR3 coding sequence is TGTGCCAGCTCACCGGGCAGCATCAACATTCAGTACTTC.